This T cell receptor (beta chain) came from a study of lymphopenia after photon versus proton radiotherapy. Study outcomes and limitations: Photon-treated patients lost naive T cells and TCR diversity; proton-treated stayed stable.

Profiling relied on immunoSEQ multiplex PCR, and the TCRdb table lists in-frame clones only, not all of them. Found here are more than 9,500 clones, about 85% of them singletons; the top ten hold approximately 3.3%. The V gene's germline CDR1 is SGHNT and CDR2 YYREEE (reference sequence). The ends lost 3 bases at V and 1 base at J; junction bases unmatched: 6. This CDR3 comprises 16 residues. Comments on this clone: The antigen is not known.

The sequence was collected from a man in his sixties with pancreatic cancer. The J gene is TRBJ2-1, the V gene TRBV5-4; TRBD1 agrees at 8 bases. This specimen consisted of peripheral blood, obtained from a patient treated with photon-based radiotherapy. The CDR3 sequence is CASSSRGQGSYNEQFF. The CDR3, as DNA: TGTGCCAGCAGCTCTCGAGGACAGGGATCCTACAATGAGCAGTTCTTC.